This TCR beta chain came from a study of OX40 agonist ivuxolimab in advanced cancers. Study background: Participants averaged approximately 65 years of age (range roughly 23 to 90) and were under 90% male. Therapy given before enrollment (anti-PD-1, anti-PD-L1 or anti-CTLA-4) was allowed, and around 41% had some. General study findings and limits: Low normalized clonal expansion also occurred in some nonresponding patients. Both CD4+ and CD8+ T cell populations in blood had undergone clonal expansion by week 6 at 0.1 to 3.0 mg/kg.

Measured with immunoSEQ multiplex PCR; TCRdb has only the in-frame clones, and not every one. The sample consists of tens of thousands of clones, about 86% of them appearing once. Germline-derived CDR1 and CDR2 are SGHTA and FQGTGA. This CDR3 contains 14 residues. Trimming shortened V by 2 bases and J by 5 bases, and 12 bases separated the two germline ends. In the case of this clone: Its specificity is unknown.

The gene calls are TRBV7-3 and TRBJ2-5; D is uncertain. The sample was CD4+ or CD8+ T cells sorted from blood, taken in a trial of the OX40 agonist ivuxolimab. This sequence originates from an adult with an advanced solid tumor such as melanoma, head and neck, liver or kidney cancer. CDR3 region: CASSLGRHGETQYF. The CDR3 DNA sequence: TGTGCCAGCAGCTTAGGTCGCCACGGGGAGACCCAGTACTTC.